Listed below are T cell receptor beta chains from one sample, sequenced in a study of blood T cell repertoires in COVID-19. Method: immunoSEQ multiplex PCR; TCRdb's copy keeps in-frame clones and lacks some. The sample gives around 70,000 clones, 70% to 75% of which show up once; about 21% is in the top ten. Source material: peripheral blood. These receptors were obtained from a man aged 70-80 years with acute or convalescent COVID-19. The conserved cysteine and the conserved F or W are not part of the CDR3 here.

cdr3_length	v_call	j_call	cdr3_aa
12	TRBV28	TRBJ1-5	ASRRDRGNQPQH
16	TRBV5-5	TRBJ1-2	ASSLSQGATYGFYGYT
10	TRBV6-6	TRBJ1-6	ASSSFGTPLH
14	TRBV5-1	TRBJ1-4	ASSLWGGGTNEKLF
17	TRBV19	TRBJ2-6	ASSMLVGQGAPGANVLT
13	TRBV7-9	TRBJ1-3	ASSLGQPFGNTIY
13	TRBV9	TRBJ1-1	ASSVVQGAWTEAF
12	TRBV6-4	TRBJ1-2	ASSDAGANYGYT
13	TRBV6-5	TRBJ2-5	ASNLGQGGEKTQY
12	TRBV7-3	TRBJ2-7	ASSLNQGADEQY
12	TRBV18	TRBJ1-1	ASLGGAGRTEAF
14	TRBV4-3	TRBJ2-1	ASSQDGRTGGNEQF
14	TRBV28	TRBJ1-1	ASSLPRGQMNTEAF
12	TRBV24-1	TRBJ2-7	ATSDASGGDEQY